The sequence of this TCR beta chain was determined in a study of T cells in tumors after PD-1 blockade. The overall study: Either cemiplimab 350 mg every 2 weeks or pembrolizumab 200 mg every 3 weeks was given. During anti-PD-1 treatment, some patients continued daily vismodegib 150 mg.

Data came from immunoSEQ multiplex PCR; TCRdb stores just in-frame clones and leaves some out. The profile shows about 47,000 clones, more than 70% of them singletons. Template: tumor biopsy or peripheral blood genomic DNA, 616-6,004 ng per sample. The clonotype was recovered from a human donor with basal cell carcinoma. The sample consisted of PBMCs, taken before anti-PD-1 treatment.

The CDR3 nucleotides are TGTGCCAGCTCACTCGCCGACACCTCTGGGGCCAACGTCCTGACTTTC. This codes for CASSLADTSGANVLTF. The V and J genes are TRBV18 and TRBJ2-6; D is unresolved. Germline-derived CDR1 and CDR2 are KGHSH and LQKENI. The CDR3 has 16 residues. V was trimmed by 4 bases and J by 0 bases, leaving 10 bases between them.